Listed below are T cell receptor beta chains from one sample, sequenced in a study of T cell responses to AZD1222 COVID-19 vaccine. Profiled with immunoSEQ multiplex PCR; TCRdb holds only in-frame clones, not every one. This table holds 100,000 to 150,000 clones, about 92% found once. The starting material was peripheral blood, obtained on day 0 of MenACWY control vaccination. The origin of the receptors is an adult in good health. The CDR3 runs from the conserved cysteine through the conserved F or W. Each record gives: V gene, clone size, J gene, D gene, CDR3 protein, CDR3 DNA. The D gene is left open where the match is weak. The size field is filled for only some rows; it gives once, few, many or a size class.

V: TRBV29-1
size: -
J: TRBJ2-7
D: -
CDR3: CSVAGAGSYEQYF
DNA: TGCAGCGTTGCAGGGGCGGGCTCCTACGAGCAGTACTTC

V: TRBV7-6
size: -
J: TRBJ2-2
D: -
CDR3: CASSLVETGELFF
DNA: TGTGCCAGCAGCTTAGTGGAGACCGGGGAGCTGTTTTTT

V: TRBV16
size: -
J: TRBJ1-6
D: TRBD1
CDR3: CASRATGALNSPLHF
DNA: TGTGCCAGCAGGGCGACAGGGGCGCTTAATTCACCCCTCCACTTT

V: TRBV7-9
size: -
J: TRBJ2-2
D: -
CDR3: CASSLYATNTGELFF
DNA: TGTGCCAGCAGCTTATATGCGACGAACACCGGGGAGCTGTTTTTT

V: TRBV6-2/TRBV6-3
size: once
J: TRBJ2-1
D: -
CDR3: CASSYSAGSYNEQFF
DNA: TGTGCCAGCAGTTATTCGGCGGGATCCTACAATGAGCAGTTCTTC

V: TRBV4-3
size: -
J: TRBJ2-1
D: -
CDR3: CASSQTVSGGYNEQFF
DNA: TGCGCCAGCAGCCAGACGGTCTCTGGCGGCTACAATGAGCAGTTCTTC

V: TRBV9
size: once
J: TRBJ1-3
D: -
CDR3: CASSVDVIGNTIYF
DNA: TGTGCCAGCAGCGTAGATGTAATTGGAAACACCATATATTTT

V: TRBV12-5
size: -
J: TRBJ2-3
D: -
CDR3: CASGLVTRDSTTDTQYF
DNA: TGTGCTAGTGGTTTGGTGACGAGGGATAGCACCACAGATACGCAGTATTTT

V: TRBV5-4
size: -
J: TRBJ2-1
D: -
CDR3: CASSLSAVDNEQFF
DNA: TGTGCCAGCAGCTTGTCGGCGGTAGACAATGAGCAGTTCTTC

V: TRBV6-1
size: once
J: TRBJ1-1
D: -
CDR3: CASSEGVQGRTEAFF
DNA: TGTGCCAGCAGTGAAGGGGTACAGGGAAGGACTGAAGCTTTCTTT

V: TRBV11-3
size: -
J: TRBJ2-2
D: -
CDR3: CASSERGTRTGELFF
DNA: TGTGCCAGCAGCGAAAGGGGGACACGCACCGGGGAGCTGTTTTTT

V: TRBV20-1
size: -
J: TRBJ2-7
D: TRBD2
CDR3: CSASPPLAGDSYEQYF
DNA: TGCAGTGCTAGTCCCCCACTAGCGGGGGACTCCTACGAGCAGTACTTC

V: TRBV19
size: -
J: TRBJ1-5
D: -
CDR3: CASAPPGPTKQPQHF
DNA: TGTGCCAGTGCTCCCCCGGGGCCAACGAAGCAGCCCCAGCATTTT

V: TRBV30
size: -
J: TRBJ2-7
D: -
CDR3: CAWSVGPGVYF
DNA: TGTGCCTGGAGTGTTGGGCCAGGGGTGTACTTC

V: TRBV2
size: -
J: TRBJ2-4
D: TRBD2
CDR3: CASSEELAGGRSKNIQYF
DNA: TGTGCCAGCAGTGAAGAACTAGCGGGAGGGAGGTCCAAAAACATTCAGTACTTC

V: TRBV6-2/TRBV6-3
size: -
J: TRBJ2-5
D: -
CDR3: CASSYMGGGLQETQYF
DNA: TGTGCCAGCAGTTACATGGGGGGCGGACTTCAAGAGACCCAGTACTTC